Listed here are 29 T cell receptor beta chains from one sample, sequenced in a study of blood T cell repertoires in COVID-19. Sequencing used immunoSEQ multiplex PCR; TCRdb keeps in-frame clones, though not all of them. The data hold some 100,000 clones, with about 85% observed a single time. The sample taken for sequencing was peripheral blood. The receptors were sampled from a woman aged 70 to 79 with active or convalescent COVID-19.

V gene TRBV7-2 combines with J gene TRBJ2-2, with 7 bases aligning to TRBD1. Per the germline V gene, CDR1 is SGHTA and CDR2 is FQGNSA. The CDR3 is 16 residues long. V lost 6 bases, J lost 2 bases, and 9 bases stayed unmatched. The CDR3 protein is CASRRSGTANTGELFF. The DNA of the CDR3 is TGTGCCAGCAGGCGCTCCGGGACAGCTAACACCGGGGAGCTGTTTTTT. The full variable domain, with the rest looked up from reference TRBV7-2 and TRBJ2-2, is GAGVSQSPSNKVTEKGKDVELRCDPISGHTALYWYRQSLGQGLEFLIYFQGNSAPDKSGLPSDRFSAERTGGSVSTLTIQRTQQEDSAVYLCASRRSGTANTGELFFGEGSRLTVL.

This chain uses TRBV6-2 or TRBV6-3 with TRBJ2-7; D is possibly TRBD1 (5 bases). This CDR3 region has 11 residues. Trimming pared 2 bases from V and 6 bases from J, leaving 5 bases between. Germline V gives CDR1 MNHEY, CDR2 SVGEGT. CDR3 loop: CASSYQGEQYF. CDR3 coding DNA: TGTGCCAGCAGTTACCAGGGCGAGCAGTACTTC.

The rearrangement uses TRBV7-2 and TRBJ2-3; D not resolved. V dropped 3 bases and J dropped 0 bases, with 7 bases sitting between them. The CDR3 sequence is 14 residues long. Germline CDR1 is SGHTA and CDR2 is FQGNSA. As DNA, the CDR3 is TGTGCCAGCAGCTTGGTTGCGAGCACAGATACGCAGTATTTT. Amino acids: CASSLVASTDTQYF.

The CDR3: CASTRGGRTDTQYF. Here the CDR3 DNA reads TGTGCCAGCACCCGAGGGGGCCGCACAGATACGCAGTATTTT. V is TRBV7-9 and J is TRBJ2-3, with 7 bases fitting TRBD1. The V segment lost 7 bases and the J segment 1 base; nucleotides outside the gene matches: 5. In germline, CDR1 is SEHNR, CDR2 FQNEAQ (reference sequence). There are 14 residues in the CDR3.

This clone appeared a few times. V and J are TRBV19 and TRBJ2-7, with 10 bases fitting TRBD1. V lost 5 bases to trimming and J lost 7 bases; unmatched junction nucleotides: 8. CDR1 and CDR2 from the germline V gene are LNHDA and SQIVND (reference sequence). The CDR3 covers 14 residues. CDR3 sequence reads: CASSAGTGVGEQYF. The CDR3 DNA sequence: TGTGCCAGTAGTGCAGGGACAGGGGTCGGAGAGCAGTACTTC.

The chain recombines TRBV4-1 with TRBJ2-3; perhaps TRBD2 as D (6 bases). Germline CDR1 reads MGHRA; CDR2 reads YSYEKL. The V gene lost 3 bases and the J gene lost 9 bases, with 16 bases spanning the gap. The CDR3 covers 14 residues. The CDR3 DNA reads as TGCGCCAGCAGCCAGGCGGGACCCCAGGCGACGCAGTATTTT. This sequence encodes CASSQAGPQATQYF.

V and J are TRBV5-1 and TRBJ1-5, with D unclear. The CDR3 totals 15 residues. V lost 3 bases to trimming and J lost 0 bases, with 10 bases between them. From germline, CDR1 is SGHRS and CDR2 YFSETQ. The CDR3 DNA reads TGCGCCAGCAGCTCCGCGGCAGTTAGCAATCAGCCCCAGCATTTT. This codes for CASSSAAVSNQPQHF.

The chain has TRBV5-1 and TRBJ2-3, with TRBD2 identical over 12 bases. This CDR3 contains 18 residues. Germline CDR1 is SGHRS and CDR2 is YFSETQ. V shed 2 bases, J shed 2 bases, and the junction held 9 bases outside the gene matches. The CDR3 DNA reads as TGCGCCAGCAGCTTCGCGCGGACTAGCGGGGAAGTCACAGATACGCAGTATTTT. This encodes CASSFARTSGEVTDTQYF. Together with reference TRBV5-1 and TRBJ2-3, the CDR3 gives the full variable domain: KAGVTQTPRYLIKTRGQQVTLSCSPISGHRSVSWYQQTPGQGLQFLFEYFSETQRNKGNFPGRFSGRQFSNSRSEMNVSTLELGDSALYLCASSFARTSGEVTDTQYFGPGTRLTVL.

The DNA of the CDR3 is TGTGCCAGCAGCTTAGAGACTAGGGGCTACGAGCAGTACTTC. Amino acids: CASSLETRGYEQYF. The chain carries TRBV7-2 and TRBJ2-7; a weak D match, TRBD2 (6 bases). Germline V CDR1 and CDR2: SGHTA, FQGNSA. The germline V and J ends were trimmed by 1 base and 3 bases, with 10 bases remaining between them. The CDR3 sequence is 14 residues long. Full variable domain (rest looked up from reference TRBV7-2 and TRBJ2-7): GAGVSQSPSNKVTEKGKDVELRCDPISGHTALYWYRQSLGQGLEFLIYFQGNSAPDKSGLPSDRFSAERTGGSVSTLTIQRTQQEDSAVYLCASSLETRGYEQYFGPGTRLTVT.

V usage is TRBV28 and J usage is TRBJ1-2, with a weak D call TRBD1 (5 bases). The CDR3 is 13 amino acids. Trimming cost V 8 bases and J 7 bases, with 17 bases left between them. The germline gives CDR1 MDHEN, CDR2 SYDVKM. CDR3 bases: TGTGCCAGCCGACAGACCGTTATTTCTGGCTACACCTTC. Protein sequence: CASRQTVISGYTF.

This clone occurred a few times. V gene TRBV19 combines with J gene TRBJ2-2, with 7 bases fitting TRBD1. The CDR3 runs 18 residues. Germline trimming cut 6 bases from V and 4 bases from J; bases unmatched to any gene: 17. Germline CDR1 is LNHDA and CDR2 is SQIVND (reference sequence). The CDR3 nucleotides are TGTGCCAGTAGATCTACTTCGTCTCGGGACAGAGTCACCGGGGAGCTGTTTTTT. Its protein product is CASRSTSSRDRVTGELFF. The full variable domain, in which reference TRBV19 and TRBJ2-2 provide the parts outside the CDR3, is DGGITQSPKYLFRKEGQNVTLSCEQNLNHDAMYWYRQDPGQGLRLIYYSQIVNDFQKGDIAEGYSVSREKKESFPLTVTSAQKNPTAFYLCASRSTSSRDRVTGELFFGEGSRLTVL.

The rearrangement joins TRBV10-2 to TRBJ2-5; a possible D gene is TRBD1 (5 bases). The V and J ends lost 7 bases and 1 base respectively, with 7 bases between them. The CDR3 has 12 amino acids. In germline, CDR1 is WSHSY, CDR2 SAAADI. For the CDR3, the DNA is TGCGCCAGCACCGACAGCCAAGAGACCCAGTACTTC. This sequence encodes CASTDSQETQYF.

The chain joins TRBV5-4 to TRBJ2-7; TRBD2 matches 8 bases. Germline CDR1 is SGHNT and CDR2 is YYREEE (reference sequence). V lost 4 bases to trimming and J lost 4 bases; unmatched junction nucleotides: 10. This CDR3 is 15 amino acids long. The CDR3 DNA reads TGTGCCAGCAGCCCGGGAGGGTCCCGAACATACGAGCAGTACTTC. It encodes CASSPGGSRTYEQYF.

The chain employs TRBV5-1 and TRBJ2-5, with D tentatively TRBD1 (5 bases). With 0 bases removed from V and 4 bases from J, the gap between germline ends came to 13 bases. Germline V CDR1 and CDR2: SGHRS, YFSETQ. CDR3 length equals 15 residues. This CDR3 is CASSLGTVRGETQYF. The CDR3 DNA reads as TGCGCCAGCAGCTTGGGGACGGTTAGGGGAGAGACCCAGTACTTC.

A note on this clone: One base away lies a much larger clone, so this may be a sequencing read error. The chain couples TRBV6-4 to TRBJ2-1, with TRBD2 identical over 9 bases. Germline V gene sequence: CDR1 MRHNA, CDR2 SNTAGT. CDR3 length: 16 residues. Here the CDR3 DNA reads TGTGCCAACAGTGACGGCAGCGGGGGGCCGTACAATGAGCAGTTCTTC. Translating it yields CANSDGSGGPYNEQFF.

The chain links TRBV3-1 (or the pseudogene TRBV3-2) to TRBJ2-5; D might be TRBD2 (6 bases). V shed 6 bases and J shed 7 bases, with 12 bases lying between them. The CDR3 loop spans 12 amino acids. Looked up from germline, CDR1 is LGHDT and CDR2 is YNNKEL (reference sequence). The chain's CDR3 is CASSLGEATQYF. Written as DNA, the CDR3 is TGTGCCAGCAGTTTGGGGGAGGCGACCCAGTACTTC.

Written as DNA, the CDR3 is TGTGCCAGCAGCTCAAGCACAGGGGTCCGCACAGATACGCAGTATTTT. Amino acid sequence: CASSSSTGVRTDTQYF. This chain connects TRBV7-2 to TRBJ2-3; 7 bases fit TRBD1. This CDR3 region has 16 residues. Looked up from germline, CDR1 is SGHTA and CDR2 is FQGNSA. V shed 4 bases, J shed 1 base, and the junction held 8 bases outside the gene matches.

The chain links TRBV6-1 to TRBJ2-2; a weak D match, TRBD1 (7 bases). Trimming took 1 base from V and 3 from J, leaving 18 bases between them. This CDR3 is built from 18 residues. CDR1 and CDR2 from the germline V gene are MNHNS and SASEGT. The CDR3 DNA is TGTGCCAGCAGTGAAGGGAGGGGACAGAGTATATACACCGGGGAGCTGTTTTTT. Its translation is CASSEGRGQSIYTGELFF.

The chain carries TRBV28 and TRBJ1-2; 9 nucleotides align to TRBD1. The CDR3 runs 14 residues. The junction had 5 bases not matched to a gene; V was cut back by 5 bases and J by 4 bases. Germline V CDR1 and CDR2: MDHEN, SYDVKM. The CDR3 sequence: CASSPRTGAYGYTF. CDR3 in DNA: TGTGCCAGCAGTCCGCGGACAGGGGCCTATGGCTACACCTTC.

This clone was found a few times. The chain joins TRBV7-9 to TRBJ1-2, with D possibly TRBD1 on 5 matching bases. Trimming stripped 1 base from V and 3 bases from J, with 12 bases between. The CDR3 sequence is 15 residues long. Germline V gene data show CDR1 as SEHNR and CDR2 as FQNEAQ (reference sequence). The CDR3 protein is CASSLDHSGHYGYTF. CDR3 nucleotides: TGTGCCAGCAGCTTAGATCATTCAGGGCACTATGGCTACACCTTC.

The CDR3 DNA follows: TGTGCCAGCAGTCGCGCAGGGGGCACTTCCTACGAGCAGTACTTC. Its translation: CASSRAGGTSYEQYF. The chain links TRBV6-5 to TRBJ2-7; 8 nucleotides agree with TRBD1. V was clipped by 5 bases and J by 1 base; unmatched bases: 7. The V gene's germline CDR1 is MNHEY and CDR2 SVGAGI. This CDR3 comprises 15 residues.

J is TRBJ2-7 and V is TRBV14; 9 positions match TRBD2. Germline CDR1 is SGHDN and CDR2 is FVKESK. V gave up 5 bases and J gave up 4 bases; unmatched junction bases: 18. The CDR3 has 18 amino acids. CDR3 in amino acids: CASSYPIASGTLLYEQYF. DNA for the CDR3: TGTGCCAGCAGCTACCCGATCGCTAGCGGGACGCTTTTATACGAGCAGTACTTC.

The J gene is TRBJ1-1, the V gene TRBV6-5, with 7 nucleotides matching TRBD1. The germline V gene has CDR1 MNHEY and CDR2 SVGAGI. This CDR3 has 15 amino acids. J gave up 1 base and V 0 bases, and 2 bases lay outside the gene matches. Here the CDR3 reads CASSYSAGGNTEAFF. The CDR3 coding sequence is TGTGCCAGCAGTTACTCAGCAGGGGGGAACACTGAAGCTTTCTTT.

The chain uses TRBV7-8 and TRBJ2-5, with a weak D call TRBD2 (6 bases). This CDR3 spans 15 amino acids. Trimming took off 2 bases at V and 1 base at J, with 11 bases between the two ends. Germline CDR1 reads SGHVS; CDR2 reads FQNEAQ. CDR3 residues: CASSLTGDFQETQYF. The CDR3 DNA follows: TGTGCCAGCAGCTTAACCGGGGACTTCCAAGAGACCCAGTACTTC.

DNA for the CDR3: TGTGCCAGCAGCTACCTCTGGAGCTCCTACGAGCAGTACTTC. Translating it yields CASSYLWSSYEQYF. This chain connects TRBV7-2 to TRBJ2-7; D gene unclear. V was clipped by 4 bases and J by 0 bases, with 10 bases between them. This CDR3 region has 14 residues. From germline, CDR1 is SGHTA and CDR2 FQGNSA.

The chain employs TRBV25-1 and TRBJ1-1, with 8 bases identical to TRBD1. The germline gives CDR1 MGHDK, CDR2 SYGVNS. There are 14 residues in the CDR3. V shed 6 bases, J shed 2 bases, and the junction held 5 bases outside the gene matches. The chain's CDR3 is CASRVTGANTEAFF. The CDR3, as DNA: TGTGCCAGCAGGGTGACAGGGGCAAACACTGAAGCTTTCTTT.

The rearrangement joins TRBV10-1 to TRBJ2-1, with TRBD2 identical over 12 bases. Trimming removed 4 bases from V and 6 bases from J; junction bases left unmatched: 4. The CDR3 has 15 residues. Germline values: CDR1 WNHNN, CDR2 SYGVQD (reference sequence). This CDR3 is CASSVTSGGINEQFF. CDR3 DNA sequence: TGCGCCAGCAGTGTAACTAGCGGGGGGATCAATGAGCAGTTCTTC.

The V and J genes are TRBV6-2 or TRBV6-3 and TRBJ2-7; 7 bases map to TRBD1. Looked up from germline, CDR1 is MNHEY and CDR2 is SVGEGT. V lost 2 bases, J lost 5 bases, and 3 bases stayed unmatched. CDR3 size: 13 residues. The CDR3: CASSYGQDDEQYF. The CDR3 coding sequence is TGTGCCAGCAGTTACGGACAGGACGACGAGCAGTACTTC.

In nucleotides, the CDR3 is TGTGCCAGCAGCAAAAAATCTCCGGACAGCTATGGCTACACCTTC. Amino acid sequence: CASSKKSPDSYGYTF. This chain uses TRBV21-1 with TRBJ1-2; the D call of TRBD1 is as the table states it, not checked on the DNA. TRBV21-1 is a listed pseudogene. There are 15 residues in the CDR3.